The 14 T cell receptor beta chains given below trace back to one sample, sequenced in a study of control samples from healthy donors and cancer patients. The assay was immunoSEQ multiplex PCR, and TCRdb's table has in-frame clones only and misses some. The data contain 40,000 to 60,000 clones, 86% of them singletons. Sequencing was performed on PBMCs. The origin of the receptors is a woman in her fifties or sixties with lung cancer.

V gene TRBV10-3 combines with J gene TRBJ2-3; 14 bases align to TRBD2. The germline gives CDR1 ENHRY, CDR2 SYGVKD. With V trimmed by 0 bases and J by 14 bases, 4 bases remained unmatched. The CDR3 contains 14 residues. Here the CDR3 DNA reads TGTGCCATCAGTGAGTCGACTAGCGGGGGGGCGAGGTATTTT. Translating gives CAISESTSGGARYF.

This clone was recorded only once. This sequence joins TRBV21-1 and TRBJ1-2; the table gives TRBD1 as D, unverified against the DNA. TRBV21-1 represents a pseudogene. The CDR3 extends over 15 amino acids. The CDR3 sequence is CASSKVRDRGYGYTF. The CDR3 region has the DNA TGTGCCAGCAGCAAAGTCCGAGACAGGGGATACGGCTACACCTTC.

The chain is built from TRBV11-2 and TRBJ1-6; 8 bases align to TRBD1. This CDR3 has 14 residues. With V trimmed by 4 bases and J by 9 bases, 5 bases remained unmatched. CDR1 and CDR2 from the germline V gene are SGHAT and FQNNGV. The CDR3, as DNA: TGTGCCAGCAGCTCCCAGGGGGCTGGTTCACCCCTCCACTTT. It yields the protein CASSSQGAGSPLHF.

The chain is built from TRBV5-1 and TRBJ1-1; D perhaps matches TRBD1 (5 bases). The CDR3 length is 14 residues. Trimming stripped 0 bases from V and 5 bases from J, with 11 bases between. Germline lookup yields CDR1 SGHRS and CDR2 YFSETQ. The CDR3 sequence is CASSLAGKETEAFF. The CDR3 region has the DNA TGCGCCAGCAGCTTGGCAGGGAAGGAAACTGAAGCTTTCTTT.

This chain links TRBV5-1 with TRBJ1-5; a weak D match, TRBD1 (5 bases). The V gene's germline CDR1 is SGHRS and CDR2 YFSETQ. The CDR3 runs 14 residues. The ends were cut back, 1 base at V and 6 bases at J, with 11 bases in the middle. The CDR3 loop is CASSLQGETQPQHF. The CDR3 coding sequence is TGCGCCAGCAGCTTGCAGGGAGAGACTCAGCCCCAGCATTTT.

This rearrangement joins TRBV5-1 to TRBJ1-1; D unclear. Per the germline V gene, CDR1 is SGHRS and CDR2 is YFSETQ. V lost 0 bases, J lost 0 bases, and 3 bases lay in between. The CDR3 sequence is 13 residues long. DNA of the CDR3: TGCGCCAGCAGCTTGGTACTGAACACTGAAGCTTTCTTT. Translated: CASSLVLNTEAFF.

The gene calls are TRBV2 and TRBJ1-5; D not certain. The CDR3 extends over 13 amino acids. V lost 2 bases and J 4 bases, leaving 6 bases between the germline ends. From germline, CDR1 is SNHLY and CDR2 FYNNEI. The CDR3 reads CASSEIPNQPQHF. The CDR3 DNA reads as TGTGCCAGCAGTGAAATTCCTAATCAGCCCCAGCATTTT.

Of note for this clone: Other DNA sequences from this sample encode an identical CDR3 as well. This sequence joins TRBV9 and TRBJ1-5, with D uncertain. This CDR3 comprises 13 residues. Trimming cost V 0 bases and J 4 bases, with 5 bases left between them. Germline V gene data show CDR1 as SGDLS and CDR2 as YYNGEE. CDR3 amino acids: CASSVEANQPQHF. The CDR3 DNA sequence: TGTGCCAGCAGCGTAGAAGCTAATCAGCCCCAGCATTTT. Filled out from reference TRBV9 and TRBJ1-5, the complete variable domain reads DSGVTQTPKHLITATGQRVTLRCSPRSGDLSVYWYQQSLDQGLQFLIQYYNGEERAKGNILERFSAQQFPDLHSELNLSSLELGDSALYFCASSVEANQPQHFGDGTRLSIL.

The DNA of the CDR3 is TGCGCCAGCCAGGGGGCGCATGGCTACACCTTC. It codes for CASQGAHGYTF. This chain connects TRBV10-2 to TRBJ1-2, with 8 bases identical to TRBD1. Germline assignment: CDR1 WSHSY and CDR2 SAAADI. V lost 8 bases, J lost 6 bases, and 2 bases stayed unmatched. This CDR3 comprises 11 residues.

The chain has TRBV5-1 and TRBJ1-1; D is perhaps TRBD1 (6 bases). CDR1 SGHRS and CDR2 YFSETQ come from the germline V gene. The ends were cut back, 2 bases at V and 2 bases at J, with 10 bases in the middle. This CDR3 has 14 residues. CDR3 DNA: TGCGCCAGCAGCTTAACAGGGATTAACACTGAAGCTTTCTTT. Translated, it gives CASSLTGINTEAFF.

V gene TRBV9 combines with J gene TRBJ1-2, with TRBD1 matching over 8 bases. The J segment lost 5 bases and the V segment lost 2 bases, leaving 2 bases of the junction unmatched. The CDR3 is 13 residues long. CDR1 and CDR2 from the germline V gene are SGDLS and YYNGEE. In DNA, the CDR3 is TGTGCCAGCAGCGTTAGGACAGGGTATGGCTACACCTTC. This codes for CASSVRTGYGYTF.

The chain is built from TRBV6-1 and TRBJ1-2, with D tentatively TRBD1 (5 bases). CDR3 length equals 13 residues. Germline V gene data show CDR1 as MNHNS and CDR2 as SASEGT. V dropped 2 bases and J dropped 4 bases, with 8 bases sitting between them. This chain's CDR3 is CASSENRGYGYTF. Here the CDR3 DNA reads TGTGCCAGCAGTGAAAATAGGGGCTATGGCTACACCTTC.

CDR3 DNA: TGTGCCAGCAGCCAAGGGGAAAGGACAGGGGACGGAGCTTTCTTT. It yields the protein CASSQGERTGDGAFF. This chain joins TRBV3-1 (or the pseudogene TRBV3-2) and TRBJ1-1, with TRBD1 matching over 9 bases. Germline values: CDR1 LGHDT, CDR2 YNNKEL (reference sequence). V shed 1 base, J shed 10 bases, and the junction held 10 bases outside the gene matches. This CDR3 contains 15 residues.

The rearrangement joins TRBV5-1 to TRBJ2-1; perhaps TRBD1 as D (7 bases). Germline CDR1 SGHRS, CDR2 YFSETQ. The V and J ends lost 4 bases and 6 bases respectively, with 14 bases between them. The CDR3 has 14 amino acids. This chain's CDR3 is CASSAGQLANEQFF. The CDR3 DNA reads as TGCGCCAGCAGCGCGGGACAGCTAGCCAATGAGCAGTTCTTC.